This record looks at one TCR beta chain sequence and its context. Only one count was recorded for this clone. Its antigen is currently not known. Per-base quality was not reported, and no clone a single base away is much larger than it. The cohort was made up of about 610 healthy bone marrow donors. Cohort members were all nominally healthy when sampled, although unrecorded immune exposures were likely present. The donor was CMV seropositive and belonged to the group of 250 to 300 seropositive cohort members. Each donor provided a peripheral blood sample, and peripheral blood mononuclear cells were used for TCR beta sequencing. The Qiagen DNeasy Blood Extraction Kit was used to extract genomic DNA from the blood cell samples. The record originates from a study of cytomegalovirus exposure and HLA in healthy donors (dated by TCRdb to 2016 to 2017). The study in broad terms: An earlier analysis of fewer than 750 of the donors reported about 300 Gb of sequence data and 117 million unique TCR beta sequences obtained from around 190 million T cells. Across roughly 420 genotyped donors of the cohort, an average of roughly 250,000 unique TCR beta nucleotide sequences per donor were sequenced, and 15% to 20% of those sequences were non-productive. A few DR-DQ haplotypes were treated as single units for association and clustering because of strong linkage in the cohort. Every repertoire in the discovery cohort had been generated on one and the same sequencing platform. Of the roughly 400 genotyped donors, over 65% fell in the genetic ancestry cluster associated with self-reported Caucasian donors. An early release that covered about 600 HLA-typed donors contained about 300 gigabases of sequencing data and approximately 85 million unique TCR sequences. To predict cytomegalovirus infection status, the study combined high-throughput TCR immunosequencing, statistical association of individual TCRs with disease status, and machine learning. The T cell repertoires of 666 subjects were profiled by immunosequencing and related to cytomegalovirus serostatus. In an earlier analysis of a few hundred of the donors, high-throughput TCR beta sequencing was used to judge whether each TCR beta V gene segment behaved as functional or pseudogenic. In a later genetic analysis, genome-wide SNP genotypes for about three fifths of the roughly 670 donors were used, and that subset was treated as a discovery cohort. Both class I and class II loci were covered by HLA typing, at four-digit resolution. Along with the approximately 620-subject first cohort, a separate validation cohort of about 110 different subjects was used. The number of typed donors differed by locus: roughly 620-640 for A, B, C, DRB1 and DQB1; approximately 520 for DQA1; 600 to 610 for DPA1; and some 470 for DPB1. In a later analysis, previously published TCR beta repertoires from some 640 donors were re-analyzed and high-resolution HLA genotyping was added so that TCR occurrence patterns could be studied. The later analysis used no new phenotypic data to find candidate immune exposures, relying instead on TCR beta sequences and their occurrence across donors. The study aimed to test whether signatures of past pathogen exposure could be identified by cataloging public T cell receptors. Donor age, sex, ethnicity and CMV serostatus were compiled together with the repertoire data. The paper as a whole reports these results and caveats: A later genetic analysis reported fewer N-insertions in productive TCRs among donors in an Asian-associated ancestry cluster than the roughly 620-donor mean. Several of the top co-occurrence clusters appeared to be linked to parvovirus B19, influenza, CMV and Epstein-Barr virus, according to a later analysis. In vitro tests confirmed that a few of the cytomegalovirus-associated TCR beta chains recognize cytomegalovirus antigens. Most TCR sequences were seen in very few donors, while some public TCRs were found in many individuals. A further reported finding was that TCR beta sequences accurately predicted the HLA-A and HLA-B alleles for most subjects in the first cohort. HLA typing was unavailable for some donors at each locus, so association tests used only the typed subset. Only TCR beta chains were sequenced in this cohort, and the absence of alpha or paired-chain data limited detectable features. The classifier was reported to diagnose cytomegalovirus status with high specificity and sensitivity in both the original cohort and the validation cohort. In an earlier analysis of fewer than 750 of the donors, most TCR beta V segments were observed in productive rearrangements about 87% or about 30% of the time, broadly matching IMGT annotations. A later analysis found that HLA-associated TCR beta chains were more clonally expanded and had lower generation probabilities than equally common non-associated chains. It was suggested by the authors that the approach could potentially be generalized to other disease states and immunological phenotypes. Because the 87-base-pair reads could not distinguish some IMGT-functional V segments, including TRBV6-2 and TRBV6-3, those segments were excluded. Linkage disequilibrium might explain the correlated functional status among segregating V segments, but an unknown experimental factor could not be excluded. The study listed 170 or so TCR beta chains as associated with cytomegalovirus. The sequencing pipeline was judged likely to have produced a cluster of highly shared sequence variants as a technical artifact. In a later analysis, most CMV-associated TCR beta chains were found to appear HLA-restricted, with HLA associations seemingly driven largely by CMV exposure. In a later analysis, 15,000 to 20,000 TCR beta sequences were associated with specific HLA alleles at a false discovery rate of 0.05. In a later analysis, the rate of TCR association differed among HLA loci, with DRB1 alleles having the most associated TCRs and HLA-C alleles having the fewest. The earlier analysis of fewer than 750 of the donors excluded some 16 rarely observed V segments, including chromosome 9 orphons, because counts were too low. The presence/absence analyses assumed that sequencing depth was roughly uniform across donors, and that assumption may not be true. An association between a missense DCLRE1C variant and V-gene and J-gene trimming of TCR beta chains was found in a later genetic analysis and replicated in an independent cohort. Assigning TCR associations to individual alleles was difficult when HLA alleles, especially DR and DQ, strongly co-occurred. Immune exposure information for the cohort was limited to CMV serostatus.

V is clipped by 5 bases and J by 3 bases, and the sequence between their germline boundaries is 13 bases long. The germline V gene (reference sequence) gives CDR1 as LNHDA and CDR2 as SQIVND. CDR3 length: 15 amino acids, cysteine to phenylalanine. The only DNA kept is the CDR3, 45 bases in frame from the first base. Library preparation was by the immunoSEQ multiplex PCR assay. For the multiplex PCR, a mixture combining 60 forward primers for TCR Vbeta segments and 13 reverse primers for TCR Jbeta segments was used. The CDR3 region of rearranged TCR beta genes was amplified from genomic DNA by a multiplex PCR assay. On the Illumina HiSeq System, the amplified TCR beta libraries were sequenced as 87-base-pair reads. The authors' analysis ran thus. Across the 700 or so repertoires, a later analysis counted some 80 million unique TCR beta chains, 9.5 million to 13 million of which were shared by at least two donors. Raw reads were error-corrected and collapsed into unique sequences with a nearest-neighbor algorithm that merged closely related sequences to remove PCR and sequencing errors. CDR3 sequences were aligned to IMGT reference sequences to assign V, D and J gene segments. For a sequence to be retained, a match of at least six nucleotides was required to both a V gene segment and a J gene segment. Rearrangements were classified as productive when the CDR3 lacked stop codons and remained in frame with V and J, and all other rearrangements were classified as non-productive. CDR3 was defined according to IMGT convention as the region running from the second conserved V-encoded cysteine to the conserved J-encoded phenylalanine. The earlier analysis of about 570 of the donors excluded any sequence lacking an unambiguous match to a single V gene segment. In an earlier analysis of several hundred of the donors, a V segment was called functional when productive rearrangements were above 56.7%, and segregating when the standard deviation between donors exceeded 5%. A statistical classification framework was developed to diagnose cytomegalovirus status using the catalog of TCR beta chain sequences. V and J gene assignment, in a later analysis, came from comparing TCR nucleotide sequences with IMGT/GENE-DB human TR gene sequences. A later analysis assigned CDR3 sequences and most-parsimonious VDJ recombination scenarios with the TCRdist pipeline. In a later analysis, every TCR beta chain was defined by the combination of its CDR3 amino acid sequence and its V-gene family, and reads without a unique V-gene family were dropped. As a way to deal with suspected cross-contamination and a sequencing artifact, a later analysis dropped under 600 nucleotide sequences that were highly shared and had low generation probability. For each public chain, a later analysis derived a clonal expansion index from normalized ranks of inferred template counts within each repertoire. Generation probabilities in a later analysis came from a VDJ recombination model fitted to out-of-frame rearrangements, and those results were checked against IGoR. In a later analysis, hypergeometric tests were used to score TCR-TCR, TCR-HLA and TCR-CMV co-occurrence, with a repertoire-size bias correction applied to TCR pairs. False discovery rates were estimated in a later analysis by permuting HLA or CMV assignments 20 times. In a later analysis, co-occurring TCRs were grouped using DBSCAN, and TCRdist sequence similarity was added for clustering within HLA-allele-positive subsets. Co-occurrence clustering excluded repertoires with fewer than 30,000 or more than 120,000 public chains, plus five with anomalous nucleotide sharing. Here the immuneACCESS table is served through TCRdb, limited to in-frame sequences with V and J called. Missing clones are a known gap in these copies; in checked studies unresolved V genes cover under half, and the rest lacks a known reason. V, J and clone size were drawn from that table, and D and trimming were deduced from the DNA. The sample table holds fewer than 250,000 clones, of which 78% were seen once. The ten most abundant clones make up 14% of the sample.

The source material was PBMCs. This sequence was found in a woman in her twenties or thirties in good health and CMV-seropositive. The chain is encoded by TRBV19 joined to TRBJ1-4; perhaps TRBD1 is the D gene, with 5 bases matching. This receptor has the CDR3 CASSYRSRSNEKLFF. The nucleotide sequence reads as follows: TGTGCCAGTAGTTACAGGTCCCGCTCTAATGAAAAACTGTTTTTT.